This T cell receptor beta chain was sequenced in a study of beta chain features in type 1 diabetes. As concerns this clone: Its antigen is not identified.

General study results and limits: HLA effects on TCRB rearrangement stayed unresolved here. Patients and controls would share equally any PCR tilt toward shorter templates. All four CD4+ subsets from Type 1 diabetes patients carried moderately but significantly shorter TCRB CDR3s. The study found fewer insertions and more deletions at VDJ junctions in type 1 diabetes patients.

The entirety of the isolated RNA underwent reverse transcription, so expressed TCRB transcripts were sequenced. Only in-frame clones appear in the TCRdb table, and some are missing; sequencing was by immunoSEQ multiplex PCR. The sample carries roughly 51,000 clones, under 60% recorded once. Each of the CD4+ naive, central memory, regulatory and stem cell-like memory populations was sorted via CD45RO/CCR7/CD25/CD127/CD95/CD27. The TCR comes from a woman in her forties with type 1 diabetes. The specimen sequenced was Tregs from blood.

The CDR3 DNA follows: TGCAGCGTTGTCGTACAGGGGGAGAACACTGAAGCTTTCTTT. Translated, it gives CSVVVQGENTEAFF. This sequence joins TRBV29-1 and TRBJ1-1, with 8 bases fitting TRBD1. The length of the CDR3 is 14 residues. The J segment lost 1 base and the V segment lost 4 bases, leaving 5 bases of the junction unmatched. CDR1 and CDR2 from the germline V gene are SQVTM and ANQGSEA. Full variable domain (outside the CDR3, taken from reference TRBV29-1 and TRBJ1-1): SAVISQKPSRDICQRGTSLTIQCQVDSQVTMMFWYRQQPGQSLTLIATANQGSEATYESGFVIDKFPISRPNLTFSTLTVSNMSPEDSSIYLCSVVVQGENTEAFFGQGTRLTVV.